The present T cell receptor (beta chain) was sequenced within a study of blood T cells in healthy people across ages (dated by TCRdb to between 2015 and 2017). Concerning the study at large: In model experiments, template switching captured about one uniquely barcoded TCR beta cDNA molecule for every two T cells. To track age-related changes in TCR beta repertoire diversity, the study relied on deep sequencing normalized with unique cDNA molecular identifiers. The donors were split into four age groups: young (average around 15 years), middle-aged (roughly 40), aged (roughly 60) and long-lived (roughly 80). To avoid experimental bias, donors of different ages were randomly spread across the sequencing lanes. For two donors (one aged 18 to 30 and one aged 80 or older), the study analyzed two additional independent replicas of 1 million unique cDNA reads from the same blood draw. Points the paper makes about the study in general: Since profiling was done on bulk unsorted PBMCs, naive and antigen-experienced compartments could not be conclusively compared. The percentage of naive T cells measured by flow cytometry correlated strongly with observed TCR beta diversity. Because the CMV infection status of the donors was unknown, age-related changes in expanded clonotypes may potentially have been confounded. Estimates of total diversity based on one million sequenced T cells were considered lower bounds and underestimates. Compared with the aged group, the long-lived group had more naive CD4+ T cells, fewer expanded clones and increased TCR diversity, suggesting age selection. As age increased, observed TCR beta diversity per million T cells dropped in a roughly linear way, and a significant reduction was already evident by age 40.

Library construction relied on 5' RACE. The sequencer was an Illumina HiSeq 2500. A second roughly 6 to 11 cycle PCR used a sample-barcoded 5' primer and a J-beta primer mix. Each TCR beta cDNA molecule received a unique molecular identifier from a template-switch 5' adaptor carrying 12 random nucleotides. Each sample yielded at least 3 million CDR3-containing paired-end reads. First-strand cDNA was synthesized from all RNA with the Mint cDNA synthesis kit, primed by a TRBC-specific oligonucleotide. Following uracil-DNA glycosylase treatment, a first 18-cycle PCR with universal primers M1SS and BC2_uni_R was performed on all cDNA. The authors processed their data as follows. Normalization of each sample was performed by random selection of 1 million high-quality reads, each carrying a distinct molecular identifier. Reads sharing molecular identifiers were discarded rather than binned into consensus sequences. MiTCR, with a Q25 quality threshold and the strictest error-elimination algorithm, was used for CDR3 identification, clonotype clustering and error correction. A nonparametric unseen species model with Euler transformation was used to estimate lower-bound total TCR beta diversity. Starting from the raw public reads, TCRdb applied fastp trimming at Q25, assembled clones with MiXCR and retained in-frame beta chains. Every distinct CDR3 protein forms one entry, paired with its most common genes and DNA. The V and J calls follow TCRdb's processing rather than the paper's. The sample profile shows about 750,000 distinct CDR3 sequences; about 55% of them were found once. The ten largest clones take up about 42% of the sample.

The roughly 42 donors, aged about 6 to 100 years, were systemically healthy Caucasian individuals from Russia. Ten milliliters of peripheral blood were drawn from each donor into EDTA-treated Vacutainer tubes. Ficoll-Paque density-gradient centrifugation was used to isolate PBMCs, with at least 6.5 million per sample. Total RNA, at least 6 micrograms per sample, was extracted from PBMCs with Trizol reagent. For every donor, flow cytometry on a PBMC aliquot measured the percentage of naive CD45RAhigh/CD27high T cells. Regarding this clonotype: Its antigen remains undetermined. Base qualities were left out, and no much larger clone turns up one base away.

Trimming at the junction amounts to 0 bases on V and 0 bases on J, and the germline ends lie 18 bases apart. CDR1 and CDR2 are drawn from the germline V gene (reference sequence): DFQATT, SNEGSKA. The CDR3 starts with the cysteine, ends with the phenylalanine, and has 17 residues. Of all the DNA, just the CDR3 is kept, 51 bases in frame from base 1. Recombination linked TRBV20-1 to TRBJ2-7; the D gene could be either TRBD1 or TRBD2, each agreeing at 7 bases. The origin of this receptor is a man older than 75 in good health. Source material: blood. CDR3 protein: CSARDGTASGLSYEQYF. The nucleotide sequence reads TGCAGTGCTAGAGATGGGACAGCTAGCGGACTCTCCTACGAGCAGTACTTC.